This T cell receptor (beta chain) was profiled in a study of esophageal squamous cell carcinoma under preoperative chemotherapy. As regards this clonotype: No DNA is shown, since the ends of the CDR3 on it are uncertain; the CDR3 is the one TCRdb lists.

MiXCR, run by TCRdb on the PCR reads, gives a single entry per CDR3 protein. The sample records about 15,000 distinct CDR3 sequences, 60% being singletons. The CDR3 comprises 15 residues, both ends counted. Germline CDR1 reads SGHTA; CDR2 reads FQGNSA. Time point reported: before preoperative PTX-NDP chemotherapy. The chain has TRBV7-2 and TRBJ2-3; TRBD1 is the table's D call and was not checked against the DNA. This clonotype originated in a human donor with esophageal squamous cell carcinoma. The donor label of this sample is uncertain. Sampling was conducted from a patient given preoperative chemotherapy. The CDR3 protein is CASSFGGGSTDIQYF.